This TCR beta chain was sequenced for a study of cytomegalovirus exposure and HLA in healthy donors. Overall study results and limits: Presence/absence analyses assumed roughly uniform sequencing depth across donors, which may not hold. Later analysis identified a missense DCLRE1C variant that was linked to TCR beta V- and J-gene trimming.

The PCR made use of 60 Vbeta and 13 Jbeta primers. Sequencing used immunoSEQ multiplex PCR; TCRdb keeps in-frame clones, though not all of them. Among around 300,000 clones listed, around four fifths were seen once. Worth noting for this clone: Antigen: not known.

The CDR3 has 13 residues. Germline lookup yields CDR1 MNHNS and CDR2 SASEGT. This chain connects TRBV6-1 to TRBJ2-5; D might be TRBD1 (6 bases). The DNA matches TRBJ2-7 better at its end, which makes the J call doubtful. This TCR derives from a woman between 40 and 55 years old in good health and CMV-seropositive. Sequences were obtained from PBMCs. CDR3 nucleotide sequence: TGTGCCACCCAACAGGGTCGGTCCTACGAGCAGTACTTC. Protein product: CATQQGRSYEQYF.